The source of this TCR beta chain is a study of blood T cell repertoires in COVID-19. CDR1 is PRHDT, CDR2 FYEKMQ, per germline (reference sequence). V was clipped by 5 bases and J by 0 bases, with 8 bases between them. CDR3 length equals 14 residues. TCRdb's copy holds only in-frame clones and misses some; the assay was immunoSEQ multiplex PCR. The data contain 180,000 or so clones, 80% to 90% of them singletons. What was sequenced was peripheral blood. The V and J genes are TRBV13 and TRBJ1-3; D uncertain. The sequence came from a man in his sixties with acute or convalescent COVID-19. The CDR3 reads CASSTVSSGNTIYF. CDR3 DNA: TGTGCCAGCAGCACAGTGAGCTCTGGAAACACCATATATTTT.